The 27 T cell receptor beta chains below all came from one sample that was sequenced in a study of early T cells in non-severe SARS-CoV-2 infection. Using its own MiXCR run on the 5' RACE reads, TCRdb lists one record per CDR3 protein. The sample shows over 50,000 distinct CDR3 sequences, over 7% of them seen only once. Sequencing was done on a sample of whole blood. Receptors were obtained from an adult who was a healthcare worker with PCR-confirmed SARS-CoV-2 infection or an uninfected control (not recorded which).

This clonotype was counted only a few times. CDR3 loop: CASSLKGARMDTQYF. The CDR3 DNA sequence: TGTGCCAGCAGCTTAAAGGGGGCGAGGATGGATACGCAGTATTTT. This chain links TRBV7-6 with TRBJ2-3; 7 bases are a match to TRBD1. Germline values: CDR1 SGHVS, CDR2 FNYEAQ. This CDR3 spans 15 amino acids. V trimming: 2 bases; J trimming: 6 bases; junction bases outside the gene matches: 8.

This clonotype has only a few counts. The rearrangement uses TRBV13 and TRBJ2-2, with D possibly TRBD1 on 5 matching bases. V lost 5 bases to trimming and J lost 4 bases, with 17 bases between them. Looked up from germline, CDR1 is PRHDT and CDR2 is FYEKMQ (reference sequence). The CDR3 runs to 16 residues. The CDR3 DNA reads TGTGCCAGCAGCCGATTTCGGCAGGGTGCCACCGGGGAGCTGTTTTTT. Its protein product is CASSRFRQGATGELFF.

This clonotype has at least ten counts. J is TRBJ2-1 and V is TRBV19; D possibly uses TRBD1 or TRBD2 (5 bases each). The germline CDR1 and CDR2 sequences are LNHDA and SQIVND (reference sequence). This CDR3 is 17 amino acids long. The ends were cut back, 6 bases at V and 1 base at J, with 19 bases in the middle. The CDR3 is CASSSGRGGWSYNEQFF. The CDR3 nucleotides are TGTGCCAGTAGCTCAGGGCGTGGGGGTTGGTCCTACAATGAGCAGTTCTTC.

The J gene is TRBJ2-3, the V gene TRBV28; D is perhaps TRBD2 (5 bases). CDR3 length equals 14 residues. CDR1 is MDHEN, CDR2 SYDVKM, per germline. The ends were cut back, 4 bases at V and 0 bases at J, with 8 bases in the middle. CDR3 protein: CASSSADSTDTQYF. CDR3 in DNA: TGTGCCAGCAGTTCAGCGGATAGCACAGATACGCAGTATTTT.

In this sample, this clonotype turned up many times. DNA for the CDR3: TGCAGCGTTGAAGGAGGGTTTGGTTTTTCCTACGAGCAGTACTTC. Its protein is CSVEGGFGFSYEQYF. This chain joins TRBV29-1 and TRBJ2-7, with D possibly TRBD2 on 5 matching bases. In germline, CDR1 is SQVTM, CDR2 ANQGSEA. V lost 1 base to trimming and J lost 1 base, with 14 bases between them. The CDR3 contains 15 residues.

The V and J genes are TRBV19 and TRBJ2-2; 8 positions match TRBD2. The CDR3 spans 15 residues. The V gene end was trimmed by 5 bases and the J gene end by 5 bases; junction bases not matched to a gene: 7. CDR1 LNHDA and CDR2 SQIVND come from the germline V gene (reference sequence). This CDR3 reads CASSQREKGTGELFF. In DNA, the CDR3 is TGTGCCAGTAGTCAGCGGGAGAAGGGGACCGGGGAGCTGTTTTTT.

This clonotype was counted only a few times. The chain carries TRBV4-1 and TRBJ1-4; TRBD1 matches at 7 bases. V lost 4 bases and J lost 5; bases outside the gene matches: 4. Per the germline V gene, CDR1 is MGHRA and CDR2 is YSYEKL. This CDR3 has 14 amino acids. This chain's CDR3 is CASSRTGLNEKLFF. CDR3 sequence (DNA): TGCGCCAGCAGCCGGACAGGCCTAAATGAAAAACTGTTTTTT.

There are many counts of this clonotype. The chain couples TRBV7-8 to TRBJ1-1; the D gene is possibly TRBD1 (5 bases). Germline loops: CDR1 SGHVS, CDR2 FQNEAQ. The CDR3 length is 16 residues. V was pared by 2 bases and J by 5 bases, with 18 bases between. CDR3 DNA sequence: TGTGCCAGCAGCTTACCCAGGTTAGGGGCCGGGACTGAAGCTTTCTTT. Its protein product is CASSLPRLGAGTEAFF. The full variable domain, rest sourced from reference TRBV7-8 and TRBJ1-1, is GAGVSQSPRYKVAKRGQDVALRCDPISGHVSLFWYQQALGQGPEFLTYFQNEAQLDKSGLPSDRFFAERPEGSVSTLKIQRTQQEDSAVYLCASSLPRLGAGTEAFFGQGTRLTVV.

The V gene is TRBV11-2, the J gene TRBJ2-5; D perhaps matches TRBD2 (5 bases). Germline lookup yields CDR1 SGHAT and CDR2 FQNNGV. The germline V and J ends were trimmed by 5 bases and 7 bases, with 17 bases remaining between them. The CDR3 is 14 residues long. The CDR3 bases are TGTGCCAGCAGCATCCTATTAACTAGGAGGACCCAGTACTTC. Amino acid sequence: CASSILLTRRTQYF.

J is TRBJ1-2 and V is TRBV12-2. TRBV12-2 is a recognized pseudogene. CDR3 length: 15 residues. This chain's CDR3 is CASRGLERGSGGYTF. The CDR3 DNA is TGTGCAAGTCGCGGACTAGAGAGGGGATCTGGTGGCTACACCTTC.

There are many counts of this clonotype. V gene TRBV12-5 combines with J gene TRBJ1-1, with D perhaps matching TRBD1 (6 bases). Trimming cost V 5 bases and J 6 bases, with 13 bases left between them. The germline CDR1 and CDR2 sequences are LGHNT and FRNRAP. This CDR3 is 13 amino acids long. The CDR3: CASGVIGGPEAFF. The CDR3 DNA sequence: TGTGCTAGTGGTGTAATAGGGGGACCTGAAGCTTTCTTT. Complete variable domain (other parts from reference TRBV12-5 and TRBJ1-1): DARVTQTPRHKVTEMGQEVTMRCQPILGHNTVFWYRQTMMQGLELLAYFRNRAPLDDSGMPKDRFSAEMPDATLATLKIQPSEPRDSAVYFCASGVIGGPEAFFGQGTRLTVV.

At least ten counts were recorded for this clonotype. The V gene is TRBV20-1, the J gene TRBJ2-7; 9 bases are shared with TRBD1. Germline loops: CDR1 DFQATT, CDR2 SNEGSKA (reference sequence). The CDR3 consists of 15 residues. J lost 2 bases, V lost 8 bases, and 13 bases had no gene match. CDR3 DNA: TGCAGTACCTCCCTCCGACAGGGGGAAACCTACGAGCAGTACTTC. Its translation is CSTSLRQGETYEQYF.

This clonotype was observed a few times. The gene calls are TRBV7-9 and TRBJ1-1, with D perhaps matching TRBD1 (5 bases). V shed 2 bases and J shed 4 bases, with 14 bases lying between them. Germline lookup yields CDR1 SEHNR and CDR2 FQNEAQ (reference sequence). The CDR3 is made up of 15 amino acids. CDR3 residues: CASSLREMGGTEAFF. CDR3 bases: TGTGCCAGCAGCTTAAGGGAGATGGGGGGCACTGAAGCTTTCTTT. The entire variable domain, with the rest obtained from reference TRBV7-9 and TRBJ1-1, is as follows: DTGVSQNPRHKITKRGQNVTFRCDPISEHNRLYWYRQTLGQGPEFLTYFQNEAQLEKSRLLSDRFSAERPKGSFSTLEIQRTEQGDSAMYLCASSLREMGGTEAFFGQGTRLTVV.

The sample holds a few counts of this clonotype. This chain connects TRBV7-8 to TRBJ2-7; TRBD2 might be the D (6 bases). Trimming took off 5 bases at V and 2 bases at J, with 13 bases between the two ends. The CDR3 has 14 amino acids. Germline V gene data show CDR1 as SGHVS and CDR2 as FQNEAQ. CDR3 sequence: CASSVGTDTYEQYF. The CDR3 region has the DNA TGTGCCAGCAGCGTAGGGACTGATACCTACGAGCAGTACTTC.

Only a few counts were recorded for this clonotype. The chain couples TRBV2 to TRBJ2-3; 9 positions agree with TRBD2. Per the germline V gene, CDR1 is SNHLY and CDR2 is FYNNEI. The CDR3 is made up of 15 amino acids. V dropped 2 bases and J dropped 5; count of bases not matched to a gene: 5. The CDR3 coding sequence is TGTGCCAGCAGTGAATTAGCGGGGGAATTAGATACGCAGTATTTT. Its protein is CASSELAGELDTQYF.

This clonotype was detected ten times or more. The chain employs TRBV7-2 and TRBJ2-4, with 8 bases fitting TRBD2. The V and J ends lost 1 base and 5 bases, in that order; junction bases with no gene match: 4. This CDR3 is 15 amino acids long. Per the germline V gene, CDR1 is SGHTA and CDR2 is FQGNSA. The CDR3 region is CASSLGLAWENIQYF. CDR3 DNA: TGTGCCAGCAGCTTAGGACTAGCGTGGGAAAACATTCAGTACTTC.

The sample holds many counts of this clonotype. The rearrangement uses TRBV14 and TRBJ1-1, with a possible D match to TRBD1 (5 bases). V was pared by 0 bases and J by 3 bases, with 14 bases between. CDR1 is SGHDN, CDR2 FVKESK, per germline. The length of the CDR3 is 16 residues. In nucleotides, the CDR3 is TGTGCCAGCAGCCAAGATCTGGGGGGTTATGACACTGAAGCTTTCTTT. It codes for CASSQDLGGYDTEAFF.

This clonotype was counted ten times or more. The CDR3 loop reads CASSLLAGDRGTGELFF. The CDR3 nucleotides read TGCGCCAGCAGCTTACTAGCGGGAGACAGGGGCACCGGGGAGCTGTTTTTT. The J gene is TRBJ2-2, the V gene TRBV5-1; 11 bases align to TRBD2. CDR3 size: 17 residues. Germline CDR1 and CDR2: SGHRS and YFSETQ. The J segment lost 4 bases and the V segment lost 2 bases, leaving 7 bases of the junction unmatched.

This clonotype has only a few counts. Compared with germline, one end of the junction differs, possibly owing to a read error. This chain connects TRBV2 to TRBJ2-7; possible D gene TRBD2, 6 bases. Germline CDR1 reads SNHLY; CDR2 reads FYNNEI. The CDR3 sequence is 10 residues long. CDR3 nucleotides: TGTGCCAGCAGTGGGGGGGACGGCAACTTC. Amino acids: CASSGGDGNF.

This clonotype was seen more than once but under ten times. J is TRBJ2-7 and V is TRBV12-3 or TRBV12-4; 7 bases agree with TRBD1. The CDR3 extends over 14 amino acids. The junction had 6 bases not matched to a gene; V was cut back by 4 bases and J by 3 bases. CDR3 amino acids: CASSSRDRSYEQYF. CDR3 nucleotide sequence: TGTGCCAGCAGTTCCCGGGACAGAAGCTACGAGCAGTACTTC.

This clonotype was seen many times. V gene TRBV5-1 combines with J gene TRBJ1-2; TRBD1 might be the D (5 bases). The CDR3 totals 13 residues. Germline CDR1 reads SGHRS; CDR2 reads YFSETQ. Trimming took 2 bases from V and 3 from J, leaving 8 bases between them. In DNA form, the CDR3 reads TGCGCCAGCAGCTTCGACAGAGACTATGGCTACACCTTC. It translates to CASSFDRDYGYTF.

This clonotype has more than one count but fewer than ten. The chain links TRBV5-1 to TRBJ2-3, with 15 bases identical to TRBD2. Germline V gene sequence: CDR1 SGHRS, CDR2 YFSETQ. J gave up 4 bases and V 3 bases, and 3 bases lay outside the gene matches. CDR3 length: 16 amino acids. The CDR3 is CASSWTSGGASDTQYF. As DNA, the CDR3 is TGCGCCAGCAGCTGGACTAGCGGGGGGGCCTCAGATACGCAGTATTTT.

This clonotype has at least ten counts. The chain uses TRBV11-2 and TRBJ2-4; no definite D call. This CDR3 spans 17 amino acids. V lost 5 bases and J 7 bases, leaving 24 bases between the germline ends. Per germline, CDR1 SGHAT and CDR2 FQNNGV. The CDR3 sequence is CASSERRVPHVSNIQYF. DNA for the CDR3: TGTGCCAGCAGCGAAAGACGGGTCCCCCATGTATCGAACATTCAGTACTTC.

This sequence joins TRBV29-1 and TRBJ2-3; D is possibly TRBD2 (5 bases). Trimming removed 7 bases from V and 6 bases from J, with 11 bases in between. The germline CDR1 and CDR2 sequences are SQVTM and ANQGSEA. The CDR3 length is 11 residues. CDR3 amino acids: CSDWTSDTQYF. The CDR3 nucleotides are TGCAGCGATTGGACTTCGGATACGCAGTATTTT.

The J gene is TRBJ2-3, the V gene TRBV12-3 or TRBV12-4; D is perhaps TRBD2 (5 bases). The CDR3 is made up of 14 amino acids. Trimming took 3 bases from V and 4 from J, leaving 11 bases between them. The CDR3 sequence is CASSLRVYADTQYF. The CDR3 nucleotides read TGTGCCAGCAGTTTGCGGGTTTACGCAGATACGCAGTATTTT.

This clonotype came up a few times. The chain couples TRBV2 to TRBJ2-5; D remains unclear. V lost 7 bases, J lost 2 bases, and 11 bases lay in between. Germline-derived CDR1 and CDR2 are SNHLY and FYNNEI. The CDR3 totals 13 residues. In DNA, the CDR3 is TGTGCCAGCACCCAGTATAGACAAGAGACCCAGTACTTC. It is translated as CASTQYRQETQYF.

The V gene is TRBV25-1, the J gene TRBJ2-7, with TRBD2 identical over 9 bases. J was trimmed by 3 bases and V by 4 bases; bases with no gene match: 4. Germline V lookup: CDR1 MGHDK, CDR2 SYGVNS. CDR3 length: 14 amino acids. The CDR3 DNA is TGTGCCAGCAGTGTCGCGGGAGGGAACTACGAGCAGTACTTC. This gives the protein CASSVAGGNYEQYF.